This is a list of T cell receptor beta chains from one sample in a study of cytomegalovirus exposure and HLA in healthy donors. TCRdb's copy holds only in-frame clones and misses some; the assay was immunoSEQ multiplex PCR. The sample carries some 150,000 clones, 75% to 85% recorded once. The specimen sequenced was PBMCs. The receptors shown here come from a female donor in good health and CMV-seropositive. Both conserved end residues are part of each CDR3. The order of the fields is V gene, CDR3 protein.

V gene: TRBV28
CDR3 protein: CASSLRQGRSNEQFF

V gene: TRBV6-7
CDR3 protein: CASRRGQLNYGYTF

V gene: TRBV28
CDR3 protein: CASSLGGAQGEAFF

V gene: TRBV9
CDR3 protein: CASSQGGLGEKLFF

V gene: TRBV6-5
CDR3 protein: CASSYWAAGVLRGYTF

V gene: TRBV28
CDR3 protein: CASKISGGGGTGELFF

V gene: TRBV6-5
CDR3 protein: CASSYHGTEAFF

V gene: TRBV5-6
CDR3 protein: CAIGTGSYNEQFF

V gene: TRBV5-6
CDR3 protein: CASSSTSGSYNEQFF

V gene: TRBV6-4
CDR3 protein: CASSRTGVDTGELFF

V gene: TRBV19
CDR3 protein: CASKSSGGSVYNEQFF

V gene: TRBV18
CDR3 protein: CASSPRQGIAYEQYF

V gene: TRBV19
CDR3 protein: CASSISGRIDEQFF

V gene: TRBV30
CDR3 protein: CAWSGPGQGLHF

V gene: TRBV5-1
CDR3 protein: CASSLETGGNYGYTF

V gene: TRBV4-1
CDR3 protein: CASSLRQGSGELFF

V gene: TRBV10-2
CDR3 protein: CASRRRTETRGTPLHF

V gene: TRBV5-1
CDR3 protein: CASSRGLKTSYEQYF

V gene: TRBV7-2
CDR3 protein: CASSRDGTSGTYQFF

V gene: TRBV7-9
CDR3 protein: CASSKNRGLEKLFF